The 10 T cell receptor beta chains listed next were all sequenced from one sample in a study of control samples from healthy donors and cancer patients. Sequenced by immunoSEQ multiplex PCR; TCRdb stores in-frame clones only, minus some. This sample has roughly 80,000 clones, with 85% to 90% found just once. The specimen sequenced was blood. These receptors were taken from a man between 50 and 59 years old in good health.

In DNA, the CDR3 is TGTGCCAGCAGCGTAATTTTAGGGGCCGAGCAGTACTTC. Its protein is CASSVILGAEQYF. This sequence joins TRBV9 and TRBJ2-7; TRBD1 might be the D (5 bases). V was shortened by 1 base and J by 6 bases, with 11 bases between the two germline ends. The CDR3 length is 13 residues. Germline V gene sequence: CDR1 SGDLS, CDR2 YYNGEE. Together with reference TRBV9 and TRBJ2-7, the CDR3 gives the full variable domain: DSGVTQTPKHLITATGQRVTLRCSPRSGDLSVYWYQQSLDQGLQFLIQYYNGEERAKGNILERFSAQQFPDLHSELNLSSLELGDSALYFCASSVILGAEQYFGPGTRLTVT.

The chain employs TRBV6-2 or TRBV6-3 and TRBJ1-1, with TRBD1 as a possible D gene (6 bases). The CDR3 is 14 amino acids. Germline CDR1 reads MNHEY; CDR2 reads SVGEGT. The V end was cut by 6 bases, the J end by 3 bases, with 14 bases between. The CDR3 DNA is TGTGCCAGCAGCCCATACAGGGAACACACTGAAGCTTTCTTT. Translation gives CASSPYREHTEAFF.

This chain links TRBV5-4 with TRBJ1-1; the D gene is possibly TRBD1 (6 bases). The CDR3 runs 13 residues. Germline CDR1 is SGHNT and CDR2 is YYREEE (reference sequence). Deletions cut 5 bases from V and 5 bases from J, with 13 bases between. The CDR3 region is CASSPTGATEAFF. The DNA for the CDR3 is TGTGCCAGCAGTCCTACGGGGGCGACTGAAGCTTTCTTT.

This clone showed up just a few times. The J gene is TRBJ1-5, the V gene TRBV30, with D hard to call. This CDR3 has 13 residues. Germline V gene lookup returns CDR1 GTSNPN and CDR2 SVGIG (reference sequence). Trimming took off 0 bases at V and 4 bases at J, with 7 bases between the two ends. This CDR3 reads CAWSVGGNQPQHF. In nucleotides, the CDR3 is TGTGCCTGGAGTGTAGGCGGGAATCAGCCCCAGCATTTT. The whole variable domain, filled in from reference TRBV30 and TRBJ1-5, reads SQTIHQWPATLVQPVGSPLSLECTVEGTSNPNLYWYRQAAGRGLQLLFYSVGIGQISSEVPQNLSASRPQDRQFILSSKKLLLSDSGFYLCAWSVGGNQPQHFGDGTRLSIL.

The chain couples TRBV18 to TRBJ2-5, with a possible D match to TRBD1 (6 bases). V lost 4 bases to trimming and J lost 1 base, with 10 bases between them. Germline loops: CDR1 KGHSH, CDR2 LQKENI. CDR3 length equals 14 residues. The CDR3 sequence: CASSQRGFQETQYF. The CDR3 DNA is TGTGCCAGCTCACAAAGGGGGTTCCAAGAGACCCAGTACTTC. The entire variable domain, with the rest obtained from reference TRBV18 and TRBJ2-5, is as follows: NAGVMQNPRHLVRRRGQEARLRCSPMKGHSHVYWYRQLPEEGLKFMVYLQKENIIDESGMPKERFSAEFPKEGPSILRIQQVVRGDSAAYFCASSQRGFQETQYFGPGTRLLVL.

The CDR3 here is CASSLEWGQWTEAFF. As DNA, the CDR3 is TGTGCCAGCAGCTTGGAGTGGGGACAGTGGACTGAAGCTTTCTTT. The chain employs TRBV5-5 and TRBJ1-1, with 7 positions matching TRBD1. The CDR3 sequence is 15 residues long. The J segment lost 5 bases and the V segment lost 0 bases, leaving 7 bases of the junction unmatched. CDR1 is SGHKS, CDR2 YYEKEE, per germline (reference sequence).

The rearrangement links TRBV15 to TRBJ2-3; possibly TRBD2 for D (6 bases). V was pared by 0 bases and J by 6 bases, with 10 bases between. The germline V gene has CDR1 LNHNV and CDR2 YYDKDF (reference sequence). CDR3 length equals 14 residues. CDR3 residues: CATSRDRSGDTQYF. The CDR3 region has the DNA TGTGCCACCAGCAGAGATAGAAGCGGGGATACGCAGTATTTT.

This rearrangement joins TRBV18 to TRBJ1-1; 8 bases align to TRBD1. The trim removed 4 bases at V and 2 bases at J, leaving 3 bases unmatched. This CDR3 has 14 amino acids. Germline CDR1 and CDR2: KGHSH and LQKENI. CDR3 loop: CASSRDRKNTEAFF. As DNA, the CDR3 is TGTGCCAGCTCACGGGACAGGAAAAACACTGAAGCTTTCTTT.

The gene calls are TRBV6-5 and TRBJ1-4; TRBD1 matches at 9 bases. The CDR3 runs to 14 residues. V lost 4 bases, J lost 6 bases, and 3 bases stayed unmatched. The germline gives CDR1 MNHEY, CDR2 SVGAGI. The CDR3 coding sequence is TGTGCCAGCAGTTGGACAGGGGTAGATGAAAAACTGTTTTTT. Its protein is CASSWTGVDEKLFF.

The chain is built from TRBV19 and TRBJ1-5; no clear D. The ends were cut back, 4 bases at V and 5 bases at J, with 12 bases in the middle. The CDR3 loop spans 14 amino acids. Germline V gene data show CDR1 as LNHDA and CDR2 as SQIVND (reference sequence). The DNA of the CDR3 is TGTGCCAGTAGTACTCACAGTGAAGATCAGCCCCAGCATTTT. Its protein is CASSTHSEDQPQHF.